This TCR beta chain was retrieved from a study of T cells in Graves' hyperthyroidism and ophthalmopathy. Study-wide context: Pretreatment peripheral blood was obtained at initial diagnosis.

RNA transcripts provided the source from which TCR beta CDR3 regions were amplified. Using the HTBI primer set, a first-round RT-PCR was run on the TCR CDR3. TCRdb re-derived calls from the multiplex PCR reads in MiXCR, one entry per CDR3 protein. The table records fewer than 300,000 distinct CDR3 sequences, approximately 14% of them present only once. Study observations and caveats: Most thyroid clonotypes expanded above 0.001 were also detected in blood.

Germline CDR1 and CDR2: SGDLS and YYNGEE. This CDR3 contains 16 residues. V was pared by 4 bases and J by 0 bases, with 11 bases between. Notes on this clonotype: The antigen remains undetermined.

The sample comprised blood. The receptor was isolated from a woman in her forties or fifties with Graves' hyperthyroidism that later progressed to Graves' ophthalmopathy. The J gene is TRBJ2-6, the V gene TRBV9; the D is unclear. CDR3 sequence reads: CASSPSVGSGANVLTF. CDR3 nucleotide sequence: TGTGCCAGCAGCCCCTCAGTGGGCTCTGGGGCCAACGTCCTGACTTTC.